The 31 T cell receptor beta chains below were found in one sample sequenced in a study of radiation and T cells in renal cell carcinoma (dated by TCRdb to between 2020 and 2021). The label giving this sample's time point can be read as: blood 4 weeks post-SBRT, at nephrectomy. In light of the paper, this sample's treatment or condition label describes: 15 Gy SBRT to primary tumor, nephrectomy 4 weeks later. The method behind the library was the immunoSEQ multiplex PCR assay. The clones in this table, taken by TCRdb from immuneACCESS, are in-frame only. Not every clone is retained; where verified, under half of the shortfall comes from an unresolved V gene, and the cause of the rest is unknown. Recorded for this sample are around 140,000 clones; 75% to 90% of them occurred a single time. 15% to 20% of the sample belongs to the ten largest clones. Sequences were derived from blood, sampled from a patient whose treatment included radiotherapy and nephrectomy. The receptors were gathered from a woman in her forties or fifties with renal cell carcinoma.

The genes are TRBV10-3 and TRBJ1-1, with TRBD1 matching over 8 bases. This CDR3 has 14 amino acids. The V and J ends lost 10 bases and 5 bases, in that order; junction bases with no gene match: 12. Per the germline V gene, CDR1 is ENHRY and CDR2 is SYGVKD. The CDR3 bases are TGTGCCACCTCTCTGGACAGGGAGGGGACTGAAGCTTTCTTT. It yields the protein CATSLDREGTEAFF.

The chain uses TRBV5-6 and TRBJ2-2; 9 nucleotides agree with TRBD2. J gave up 5 bases and V 4 bases, and 12 bases lay outside the gene matches. The germline V gene has CDR1 SGHDT and CDR2 YYEEEE. The CDR3 sequence is 17 residues long. The CDR3 nucleotides are TGTGCCAGCAGCCCGTTTGGGCTAGCGGGGATGACCGGGGAGCTGTTTTTT. Translation gives CASSPFGLAGMTGELFF.

The chain employs TRBV7-9 and TRBJ1-5; D may be TRBD1 (5 bases). V dropped 2 bases and J dropped 6 bases, with 8 bases sitting between them. The V gene's germline CDR1 is SEHNR and CDR2 FQNEAQ (reference sequence). The CDR3 sequence is 13 residues long. The CDR3 sequence is CASSLQGVQPQHF. For the CDR3, the DNA is TGTGCCAGCAGCTTACAGGGAGTTCAGCCCCAGCATTTT.

This clone was seen only once. V usage is TRBV5-1 and J usage is TRBJ2-7, with D maybe TRBD2 (5 bases). With 1 base removed from V and 5 bases from J, the gap between germline ends came to 7 bases. Germline V gene lookup returns CDR1 SGHRS and CDR2 YFSETQ. The CDR3 contains 12 residues. The CDR3 protein is CASSLRRDEQYF. The CDR3 DNA follows: TGCGCCAGCAGCTTGAGGCGGGACGAGCAGTACTTC.

The gene calls are TRBV28 and TRBJ2-2; D may be TRBD1 (6 bases). V dropped 6 bases and J dropped 3 bases, with 14 bases sitting between them. The CDR3 sequence is 15 residues long. In germline, CDR1 is MDHEN, CDR2 SYDVKM. As DNA, the CDR3 is TGTGCCAGCAGCCTACAGGGAAGGCACACCGGGGAGCTGTTTTTT. Protein sequence: CASSLQGRHTGELFF. The variable domain in full, with the rest retrieved from reference TRBV28 and TRBJ2-2, is DVKVTQSSRYLVKRTGEKVFLECVQDMDHENMFWYRQDPGLGLRLIYFSYDVKMKEKGDIPEGYSVSREKKERFSLILESASTNQTSMYLCASSLQGRHTGELFFGEGSRLTVL.

V usage is TRBV28 and J usage is TRBJ1-4; D is uncertain. V was pared by 5 bases and J by 8 bases, with 18 bases between. In germline, CDR1 is MDHEN, CDR2 SYDVKM. CDR3 size: 15 residues. The CDR3 DNA is TGTGCCAGCAGTCTCACATCAACCGTGAACGAAAAACTGTTTTTT. Protein sequence: CASSLTSTVNEKLFF.

Remarks on this clone: The DNA is omitted, as the CDR3 cannot be located on it reliably, and the CDR3 follows TCRdb's listing. The chain uses TRBV2 and TRBJ2-5. Germline V gene sequence: CDR1 SNHLY, CDR2 FYNNEI. The CDR3 spans 15 residues, counting both ends. This chain's CDR3 is CASILGPGGGETQYF.

The rearrangement links TRBV5-1 to TRBJ2-5; 8 nucleotides line up with TRBD1. J was trimmed by 12 bases and V by 4 bases; bases with no gene match: 5. The germline V gene has CDR1 SGHRS and CDR2 YFSETQ. The length of the CDR3 is 11 residues. DNA of the CDR3: TGCGCCAGCAGCAAGCCGGGACAGGAGTACTTC. Translating it yields CASSKPGQEYF.

The V and J genes are TRBV19 and TRBJ2-4; D is uncertain. Trimming cost V 4 bases and J 8 bases, with 9 bases left between them. The CDR3 covers 12 residues. Germline CDR1 LNHDA, CDR2 SQIVND (reference sequence). CDR3 amino acids: CASSTRADIQYF. The CDR3 DNA reads TGTGCCAGTAGTACAAGGGCGGACATTCAGTACTTC. Full variable domain (remainder filled in from reference TRBV19 and TRBJ2-4): DGGITQSPKYLFRKEGQNVTLSCEQNLNHDAMYWYRQDPGQGLRLIYYSQIVNDFQKGDIAEGYSVSREKKESFPLTVTSAQKNPTAFYLCASSTRADIQYFGAGTRLSVL.

The genes are TRBV10-3 and TRBJ2-7; 9 bases agree with TRBD1. This CDR3 contains 14 residues. CDR1 is ENHRY, CDR2 SYGVKD, per germline. The V segment lost 7 bases and the J segment 5 bases; nucleotides outside the gene matches: 9. The DNA of the CDR3 is TGTGCCATCACCTCCGGGACAGGGCGGGACGAGCAGTACTTC. As protein: CAITSGTGRDEQYF.

The chain links TRBV28 to TRBJ1-1; the D is unclear. Germline CDR1 and CDR2: MDHEN and SYDVKM. V was shortened by 7 bases and J by 2 bases, with 11 bases between the two germline ends. The CDR3 runs to 13 residues. The CDR3 coding sequence is TGTGCCAGCATCCCCTCAGGTAACACTGAAGCTTTCTTT. As protein: CASIPSGNTEAFF. Complete variable domain (other parts from reference TRBV28 and TRBJ1-1): DVKVTQSSRYLVKRTGEKVFLECVQDMDHENMFWYRQDPGLGLRLIYFSYDVKMKEKGDIPEGYSVSREKKERFSLILESASTNQTSMYLCASIPSGNTEAFFGQGTRLTVV.

This clone was observed a single time. The V gene is TRBV19, the J gene TRBJ1-6, with a possible D match to TRBD1 (5 bases). In germline, CDR1 is LNHDA, CDR2 SQIVND (reference sequence). The CDR3 consists of 15 residues. Trimming shortened V by 4 bases and J by 10 bases, and 17 bases separated the two germline ends. The CDR3 nucleotides read TGTGCCAGTAGTACCACCGGGACCTCGGTCTCACCCCTCCACTTT. Protein sequence: CASSTTGTSVSPLHF.

The chain has TRBV9 and TRBJ1-3, with TRBD1 identical over 9 bases. The CDR3 is 17 residues long. CDR1 and CDR2 from the germline V gene are SGDLS and YYNGEE. The junction had 8 bases not matched to a gene; V was cut back by 4 bases and J by 0 bases. CDR3 region: CASSLQQGASSGNTIYF. CDR3 bases: TGTGCCAGCAGCCTGCAACAGGGGGCGAGCTCTGGAAACACCATATATTTT.

This chain uses TRBV4-2 with TRBJ2-5, with 10 bases that match TRBD2. V lost 0 bases to trimming and J lost 7 bases; unmatched junction nucleotides: 8. The CDR3 length is 16 residues. Germline lookup yields CDR1 LGHNA and CDR2 YNFKEQ. CDR3: CASSQESSGGRGTQYF. CDR3 DNA sequence: TGTGCCAGCAGCCAAGAATCTAGCGGGGGCCGGGGGACCCAGTACTTC.

The chain is built from TRBV5-6 and TRBJ1-5, with D perhaps TRBD1 (5 bases). V was cut by 4 bases and J by 6 bases, with 17 bases left in between. CDR1 SGHDT and CDR2 YYEEEE come from the germline V gene. The CDR3 is made up of 15 amino acids. The DNA for the CDR3 is TGTGCCAGCAGCGGTATTGGCGCCACAGGTCAGCCCCAGCATTTT. As protein: CASSGIGATGQPQHF.

V is TRBV5-1 and J is TRBJ1-1, with D unresolved. CDR1 and CDR2 (germline): SGHRS, YFSETQ. The CDR3 is 14 residues long. With 3 bases removed from V and 1 base from J, the gap between germline ends came to 10 bases. The CDR3 bases are TGCGCCAGCAGCTACCCGACCGGGAACACTGAAGCTTTCTTT. Its protein is CASSYPTGNTEAFF.

V gene TRBV28 combines with J gene TRBJ1-6, with 7 bases that match TRBD1. Germline V gene sequence: CDR1 MDHEN, CDR2 SYDVKM. V shed 7 bases, J shed 14 bases, and the junction held 11 bases outside the gene matches. The CDR3 covers 13 residues. CDR3 sequence reads: CASTTGLSFTLHF. In nucleotides, the CDR3 is TGTGCCAGCACGACAGGGCTCTCATTCACCCTCCACTTT.

This chain joins TRBV4-1 and TRBJ1-4; TRBD1 is a possible D gene (6 bases). Germline V gene sequence: CDR1 MGHRA, CDR2 YSYEKL. The CDR3 has 17 amino acids. Trimming removed 0 bases from V and 0 bases from J, with 11 bases in between. CDR3 nucleotides: TGCGCCAGCAGCCAAGAGGTGAAGGGGGCAACTAATGAAAAACTGTTTTTT. This translates into CASSQEVKGATNEKLFF.

The genes are TRBV2 and TRBJ2-2; no firm D call. The CDR3 is made up of 15 amino acids. V gave up 1 base and J gave up 5 bases, with 11 bases separating them. Germline values: CDR1 SNHLY, CDR2 FYNNEI. The CDR3 region is CASSEGRVGTGELFF. The CDR3 DNA follows: TGTGCCAGCAGTGAAGGAAGGGTTGGAACCGGGGAGCTGTTTTTT.

The V gene is TRBV6-1, the J gene TRBJ1-5; 7 nucleotides align to TRBD1. The CDR3 runs 15 residues. J was trimmed by 1 base and V by 8 bases; bases with no gene match: 8. CDR1 is MNHNS and CDR2 is SASEGT in the germline V gene. CDR3: CASSGGGRSNQPQHF. CDR3 DNA sequence: TGTGCCAGCTCGGGAGGGGGCCGAAGCAATCAGCCCCAGCATTTT.

The CDR3 reads CASSQGSGIQDTQYF. The DNA for the CDR3 is TGCGCCAGCAGCCAAGGGAGCGGGATCCAGGATACGCAGTATTTT. The gene calls are TRBV4-3 and TRBJ2-3; 7 positions agree with TRBD2. The CDR3 length is 15 residues. Trimming at V came to 1 base and at J to 6 bases, leaving 7 bases not matched to a gene. CDR1 is LGHNA, CDR2 YSLEER, per germline.

The chain uses TRBV4-2 and TRBJ2-2, with 12 positions matching TRBD2. V shed 0 bases and J 7 bases; nucleotides not matched to a gene: 9. Germline CDR1 reads LGHNA; CDR2 reads YNFKEQ. The CDR3 is 18 amino acids. CDR3 loop: CASSQESTSGRNIGELFF. The DNA of the CDR3 is TGTGCCAGCAGCCAAGAGTCAACTAGCGGGAGGAATATCGGGGAGCTGTTTTTT.

The chain couples TRBV7-2 to TRBJ2-2; no firm D call. Deletions cut 1 base from V and 2 bases from J, with 11 bases between. The CDR3 has 16 residues. CDR1 and CDR2 from the germline V gene are SGHTA and FQGNSA. This CDR3 reads CASSLVGNPNTGELFF. CDR3 DNA sequence: TGTGCCAGCAGCTTAGTAGGTAACCCTAACACCGGGGAGCTGTTTTTT.

The chain links TRBV4-3 to TRBJ2-7; 14 nucleotides align to TRBD2. From germline, CDR1 is LGHNA and CDR2 YSLEER. J lost 0 bases, V lost 0 bases, and 13 bases had no gene match. The CDR3 is made up of 21 amino acids. CDR3 nucleotides: TGCGCCAGCAGCCAAGACTTCTCCGGACTAGCGGGAGGTACTAGCTCCTACGAGCAGTACTTC. Encoded protein: CASSQDFSGLAGGTSSYEQYF.

The chain recombines TRBV7-2 with TRBJ2-5; TRBD1 agrees at 8 bases. Per germline, CDR1 SGHTA and CDR2 FQGNSA. J lost 3 bases, V lost 5 bases, and 5 bases had no gene match. The CDR3 has 14 residues. The CDR3 is CASSEATGEETQYF. The CDR3 DNA follows: TGTGCCAGCAGCGAGGCGACAGGGGAAGAGACCCAGTACTTC.

The V call is TRBV9, the J call TRBJ1-3, with D perhaps matching TRBD1 (6 bases). Germline loops: CDR1 SGDLS, CDR2 YYNGEE. V was pared by 2 bases and J by 1 base, with 7 bases between. The CDR3 spans 14 residues. The CDR3 coding sequence is TGTGCCAGCAGCGTCCAGGGGTCTGGAAACACCATATATTTT. Translating it yields CASSVQGSGNTIYF.

The rearrangement uses TRBV7-9 and TRBJ1-1; D gene ambiguous. Germline V gene lookup returns CDR1 SEHNR and CDR2 FQNEAQ (reference sequence). Trimming shortened V by 5 bases and J by 0 bases, and 7 bases separated the two germline ends. The CDR3 extends over 13 amino acids. This CDR3 reads CASSQQLNTEAFF. CDR3 in DNA: TGTGCCAGCAGCCAACAGTTGAACACTGAAGCTTTCTTT.

The rearrangement joins TRBV10-3 to TRBJ1-2, with TRBD1 as a possible D gene (5 bases). V was clipped by 2 bases and J by 2 bases, with 9 bases between them. The CDR3 sequence is 14 residues long. The germline gives CDR1 ENHRY, CDR2 SYGVKD. The CDR3 bases are TGTGCCATCAGTGAGAGTGGGGCCAACTATGGCTACACCTTC. Translating gives CAISESGANYGYTF.

Regarding this clone: The sample holds other DNA sequences that translate to the same CDR3. The chain has TRBV5-1 and TRBJ2-3; tentatively, D is TRBD2 (6 bases). The CDR3 contains 14 residues. Germline V gene sequence: CDR1 SGHRS, CDR2 YFSETQ. Trimming pared 3 bases from V and 0 bases from J, leaving 8 bases between. As DNA, the CDR3 is TGCGCCAGCAGCTCTGGGACTAGCACAGATACGCAGTATTTT. Translating gives CASSSGTSTDTQYF. The entire variable domain, with the rest obtained from reference TRBV5-1 and TRBJ2-3, is as follows: KAGVTQTPRYLIKTRGQQVTLSCSPISGHRSVSWYQQTPGQGLQFLFEYFSETQRNKGNFPGRFSGRQFSNSRSEMNVSTLELGDSALYLCASSSGTSTDTQYFGPGTRLTVL.

This clone was recorded many times. V and J are TRBV7-9 and TRBJ2-1, with 10 positions matching TRBD1. With 5 bases clipped from V and 9 bases from J, the junction kept 7 bases outside the gene matches. Germline V gene sequence: CDR1 SEHNR, CDR2 FQNEAQ (reference sequence). The CDR3 totals 14 residues. CDR3 nucleotides: TGTGCCAGCAGCCTTCCGGGACAGGGGAGTGAGCAGTTCTTC. Protein product: CASSLPGQGSEQFF. The variable domain in full, with the rest retrieved from reference TRBV7-9 and TRBJ2-1, is DTGVSQNPRHKITKRGQNVTFRCDPISEHNRLYWYRQTLGQGPEFLTYFQNEAQLEKSRLLSDRFSAERPKGSFSTLEIQRTEQGDSAMYLCASSLPGQGSEQFFGPGTRLTVL.

This chain connects TRBV10-3 to TRBJ1-2; D might be TRBD1 (5 bases). The CDR3 sequence is 12 residues long. Trimming removed 4 bases at V and 8 bases at J, with 11 bases between. Germline V lookup: CDR1 ENHRY, CDR2 SYGVKD. The chain's CDR3 is CAISAGRGGYTF. CDR3 nucleotide sequence: TGTGCCATCAGTGCGGGACGCGGGGGCTACACCTTC.